This T cell receptor beta chain was obtained from a study of brain T cells in children with intractable seizures. Time point given: blood from clinic visit 5 months post-surgery; TSC patient then seizure free. Surgery cases with the highest brain T cell transcript signatures were chosen for sequencing. At least one anti-epileptic drug was given before surgery. This CDR3 contains 16 residues. Germline loops: CDR1 SGHDT, CDR2 YYEEEE. V lost 1 base and J lost 1; bases outside the gene matches: 6. TCRdb's table, derived via immunoSEQ multiplex PCR, lists solely in-frame clones and lacks some. The data contain approximately 330,000 clones, 93% of them singletons.

Here the sequenced sample was peripheral blood, taken roughly 5 months after surgery. The chain recombines TRBV5-6 with TRBJ2-5; 8 nucleotides match TRBD2. The receptor comes from a boy in the first two years of life with tuberous sclerosis and intractable seizures. The CDR3 region has the DNA TGTGCCAGCAGCTTGTTCCTAGCGGGCCCCCAAGAGACCCAGTACTTC. This encodes CASSLFLAGPQETQYF. The variable domain in full, with the rest retrieved from reference TRBV5-6 and TRBJ2-5, is DAGVTQSPTHLIKTRGQQVTLRCSPKSGHDTVSWYQQALGQGPQFIFQYYEEEERQRGNFPDRFSGHQFPNYSSELNVNALLLGDSALYLCASSLFLAGPQETQYFGPGTRLLVL.